These 21 T cell receptor beta chains came from one sample sequenced in a study of shared clonotypes between healthy human individuals. Assay: immunoSEQ multiplex PCR; the TCRdb copy retains only in-frame clones and omits some. Found here are around 510,000 clones, around 78% of them singletons; the top ten hold about 11%. Sequenced: PBMCs. These receptors originate from a middle-aged woman in good health. Some clones in this sample may be carry-over from other donors' samples.

The V call is TRBV7-2, the J call TRBJ1-2; 8 nucleotides line up with TRBD1. There are 13 residues in the CDR3. Germline loops: CDR1 SGHTA, CDR2 FQGNSA. V gave up 6 bases and J gave up 5 bases; unmatched junction bases: 5. The CDR3 nucleotides read TGTGCCAGCAGTTCGGACAGGGTTTATGGCTACACCTTC. This encodes CASSSDRVYGYTF.

The chain combines TRBV7-9 with TRBJ1-4; 9 bases align to TRBD1. The CDR3 consists of 15 residues. J lost 4 bases, V lost 5 bases, and 5 bases had no gene match. Germline V gene lookup returns CDR1 SEHNR and CDR2 FQNEAQ (reference sequence). The DNA of the CDR3 is TGTGCCAGCAGCAGACCGGGACAGGGTAATGAAAAACTGTTTTTT. Translation gives CASSRPGQGNEKLFF.

CDR3 in DNA: TGTGCCAGCAGCCTCGGGACTAGCGGGAGATTTCAGCAGTACTTC. It is translated as CASSLGTSGRFQQYF. The chain links TRBV28 to TRBJ2-7; 14 bases fit TRBD2. This CDR3 comprises 15 residues. Germline lookup yields CDR1 MDHEN and CDR2 SYDVKM. V was pared by 6 bases and J by 8 bases, with 9 bases of the junction left unmatched.

J is TRBJ2-7 and V is TRBV11-1; D may be TRBD1 or TRBD2 (5 bases each). Trimming took 5 bases from V and 2 from J, leaving 16 bases between them. Per germline, CDR1 SGHAT and CDR2 FQDESV (reference sequence). The CDR3 consists of 15 residues. The CDR3 DNA is TGTGCCAGCAGCGTAACCGGGACGGACGCCTACGAGCAGTACTTC. Its translation is CASSVTGTDAYEQYF.

This chain uses TRBV11-2 with TRBJ2-1; 7 bases are shared with TRBD1. V dropped 5 bases and J dropped 7; count of bases not matched to a gene: 11. The germline gives CDR1 SGHAT, CDR2 FQNNGV. CDR3 length: 15 residues. The CDR3, as DNA: TGTGCCAGCAGCACGCACTCAGCAGGGGGAAATGAGCAGTTCTTC. It yields the protein CASSTHSAGGNEQFF.

The chain carries TRBV6-6 and TRBJ2-7; TRBD2 agrees at 7 bases. The CDR3 loop spans 15 amino acids. Germline loops: CDR1 MNHNY, CDR2 SVGAGI (reference sequence). The J segment lost 2 bases and the V segment lost 0 bases, leaving 4 bases of the junction unmatched. CDR3 residues: CASSYSISGTYEQYF. CDR3 bases: TGTGCCAGCAGTTACTCGATCAGCGGGACCTACGAGCAGTACTTC.

This clone was detected a few times. A read error likely explains this, since a far larger clone differs by one base. The chain recombines TRBV11-2 with TRBJ1-1; no firm D call. Trimming took 1 base from V and 1 from J, leaving 4 bases between them. This CDR3 contains 13 residues. Germline-derived CDR1 and CDR2 are SGHAT and FQNNGV. The CDR3 sequence is CASSLVGNTEAFF. The CDR3 DNA reads as TGTGCCAGCAGCTTAGTTGGGAACACTGAAGCTTTCTTT.

This sequence joins TRBV18 and TRBJ2-5; 9 bases agree with TRBD1. Germline CDR1 and CDR2: KGHSH and LQKENI. The CDR3 is 15 residues long. Trimming cost V 2 bases and J 5 bases; bases outside gene matches: 6. CDR3 in amino acids: CASSPKGQGGETQYF. CDR3 coding DNA: TGTGCCAGCTCACCAAAGGGACAGGGTGGGGAGACCCAGTACTTC.

This chain uses TRBV29-1 with TRBJ2-3; TRBD2 matches at 8 bases. Losses at the gene ends were 8 bases for V and 0 bases for J; bases not matched to a gene: 4. The CDR3 totals 13 residues. Germline assignment: CDR1 SQVTM and CDR2 ANQGSEA. In DNA form, the CDR3 reads TGCAGCACCCGGGGGGGTAGCACAGATACGCAGTATTTT. It encodes CSTRGGSTDTQYF.

V is TRBV7-8 and J is TRBJ2-1, with D perhaps assigned TRBD1 or TRBD2 (11 bases each). The CDR3 runs 18 residues. The ends were cut back, 5 bases at V and 2 bases at J, with 22 bases in the middle. The germline V gene encodes CDR1 SGHVS and CDR2 FQNEAQ. CDR3: CASSQGTGGLAAYNEQFF. In DNA form, the CDR3 reads TGTGCCAGCAGCCAAGGGACAGGGGGACTAGCGGCCTACAATGAGCAGTTCTTC. Looking up the rest from reference TRBV7-8 and TRBJ2-1 gives the full variable domain: GAGVSQSPRYKVAKRGQDVALRCDPISGHVSLFWYQQALGQGPEFLTYFQNEAQLDKSGLPSDRFFAERPEGSVSTLKIQRTQQEDSAVYLCASSQGTGGLAAYNEQFFGPGTRLTVL.

This clone was seen only a few times. This sequence joins TRBV15 and TRBJ1-5; D call uncertain. V gave up 3 bases and J gave up 1 base, with 4 bases separating them. This CDR3 is built from 13 residues. The V gene's germline CDR1 is LNHNV and CDR2 YYDKDF (reference sequence). CDR3 loop: CATSRMSNQPQHF. The CDR3 nucleotides read TGTGCCACCAGCAGGATGAGCAATCAGCCCCAGCATTTT.

This chain uses TRBV27 with TRBJ2-1, with 9 bases fitting TRBD2. CDR1 is MNHEY, CDR2 SMNVEV, per germline (reference sequence). The ends lost 4 bases at V and 8 bases at J; junction bases unmatched: 12. This CDR3 has 16 residues. The CDR3 region is CASSSYLREGPHEQFF. The CDR3 DNA follows: TGTGCCAGCAGTTCATACCTGCGGGAGGGCCCCCATGAGCAGTTCTTC.

V is TRBV10-3 and J is TRBJ1-1; D not resolved. Germline-derived CDR1 and CDR2 are ENHRY and SYGVKD. The CDR3 has 15 amino acids. V dropped 4 bases and J dropped 2 bases, with 14 bases sitting between them. This CDR3 reads CAISATLELNTEAFF. CDR3 coding DNA: TGTGCCATCAGTGCCACGTTAGAGCTTAACACTGAAGCTTTCTTT.

As regards this clone: A single base is all that separates this from a far larger clone, so a read error is likely. The CDR3 DNA sequence: TGTGCCAGCAGTGAAGGGGGGTACAATGAGCAGTTCTTC. Its translation is CASSEGGYNEQFF. This chain links TRBV6-7 with TRBJ2-1, with D perhaps given as TRBD1 or TRBD2 (6 bases each). TRBV6-7 is given ORF status, its function remaining uncertain. Trimming took off 5 bases at V and 4 bases at J, with 9 bases between the two ends. The CDR3 sequence is 13 residues long.

The V gene is TRBV5-1, the J gene TRBJ2-5, with 7 bases that match TRBD1. The end of the DNA fits TRBJ2-7 better, so the J call may be wrong. Germline CDR1 is SGHRS and CDR2 is YFSETQ. This CDR3 is 13 amino acids long. CDR3 in amino acids: CASSQGTVYEQYF. The CDR3 region has the DNA TGCGCCAGCAGCCAAGGGACAGTCTACGAGCAGTACTTC.

J is TRBJ2-4 and V is TRBV5-1, with unresolved D. Per germline, CDR1 SGHRS and CDR2 YFSETQ. This CDR3 contains 14 residues. Trimming left V 2 bases short and J 2 bases short, with 8 bases between. CDR3 DNA: TGCGCCAGCAGCTTAGATTTCACCAAAAACATTCAGTACTTC. It translates to CASSLDFTKNIQYF.

V gene TRBV6-5 combines with J gene TRBJ2-5; TRBD1 matches at 9 bases. The tail of the sequence fits TRBJ2-7 better, so the J call may be wrong. Looked up from germline, CDR1 is MNHEY and CDR2 is SVGAGI. The CDR3 has 15 amino acids. The CDR3 reads CASAYTGTGSYEQYF. For the CDR3, the DNA is TGTGCCAGCGCCTACACCGGGACAGGGTCCTACGAGCAGTACTTC.

This chain links TRBV7-9 with TRBJ2-7; 9 nucleotides match TRBD2. The junction had 4 bases not matched to a gene; V was cut back by 5 bases and J by 2 bases. The CDR3 sequence is 14 residues long. Germline CDR1 SEHNR, CDR2 FQNEAQ (reference sequence). This CDR3 is CASSLIAGAYEQYF. The CDR3 DNA reads as TGTGCCAGCAGCCTAATAGCGGGAGCCTACGAGCAGTACTTC.

This chain joins TRBV6-6 and TRBJ2-5, with D maybe TRBD2 (5 bases). V lost 9 bases and J 5 bases, leaving 13 bases between the germline ends. The CDR3 length is 12 residues. Germline loops: CDR1 MNHNY, CDR2 SVGAGI (reference sequence). CDR3 sequence reads: CASTRLAETQYF. CDR3 bases: TGTGCCAGTACTAGGTTGGCGGAGACCCAGTACTTC.

The gene calls are TRBV9 and TRBJ2-2; perhaps TRBD2 as D (5 bases). V was clipped by 3 bases and J by 4 bases, with 16 bases between them. The germline CDR1 and CDR2 sequences are SGDLS and YYNGEE. This CDR3 spans 16 amino acids. The CDR3 nucleotides read TGTGCCAGCAGCGCCCGGACCCTCGCGGGCACCGGGGAGCTGTTTTTT. Protein: CASSARTLAGTGELFF.

This clone has just one count. V and J are TRBV19 and TRBJ2-1; the match to TRBD2 covers 10 bases. The trim removed 5 bases at V and 6 bases at J, leaving 13 bases unmatched. CDR1 is LNHDA and CDR2 is SQIVND in the germline V gene (reference sequence). The CDR3 totals 17 residues. CDR3 in DNA: TGTGCCAGTAGTTTAAGACTAGCGGGTGCCGATTCCAATGAGCAGTTCTTC. Its protein product is CASSLRLAGADSNEQFF.